The clone carrying this T cell receptor beta chain has ten or more counts. The antigen is unknown. The source of the sample is a study of regulatory T cells in long-lasting Graves disease. Time point described: newly diagnosed GD, antithyroid drugs for less than 3 months. PBMC RNA was the source of the TCR library. An endocrinology department located in Xi'an, China, was where the patients came from. Both iRepertoire HTBI primers and Arm-PCR of CDR3 regions were used to build the TCR beta libraries. Each CDR3 protein gets one entry after TCRdb re-called the multiplex PCR reads with MiXCR. The table lists 300,000 to 400,000 distinct CDR3 sequences, under 20% of them singletons. The CDR3 is made up of 16 amino acids. V lost 3 bases, J lost 6 bases, and 10 bases stayed unmatched. The germline V gene has CDR1 LNHDA and CDR2 SQIVND (reference sequence). General observations from the study: A greater number of public clonotypes (around 3,000) was shared by persistent patients than by new patients (roughly 930). Persistent disease was associated with favored TRBV28 usage and with favored use of TRBJ1-2 and TRBJ2-5.

The sequence came from a female donor with Graves disease. The rearrangement uses TRBV19 and TRBJ2-2; 7 bases fit TRBD2. The source material was peripheral blood mononuclear cells (PBMCs), sampled at new diagnosis, from a patient treated with antithyroid drugs. The CDR3: CASSINPGLYPGELFF. CDR3 bases: TGTGCCAGTAGTATCAATCCGGGACTATATCCCGGGGAGCTGTTTTTT.